These 2 T cell receptor beta chains share one sample of origin, sequenced in a study of T cell clonality in common variable immunodeficiency. Produced via immunoSEQ multiplex PCR; TCRdb's table is partial and in-frame only. In total the sample includes about 40,000 clones, none of them seen once. Input material: peripheral blood mononuclear cells. The source of these receptors is a person aged 18 to 75 in good health.

With respect to this clone: Coverage ceases 3 residues before the CDR3 finishes, and the germline J gene fills in the end. The chain has TRBV5-1 and TRBJ2-3; 7 bases fit TRBD1. This CDR3 is 15 amino acids long. CDR1 and CDR2 from the germline V gene are SGHRS and YFSETQ. Unmatched junction bases numbered 3, after V lost 2 bases and J lost 0 bases. Incomplete CDR3 DNA: TGCGCCAGCAGCTTCCAGACAGGGAGCACAGATACG. It yields the protein CASSFQTGSTDT. The CDR3 in full is CASSFQTGSTDTQYF.

For this clone: The read terminates 3 residues before the CDR3 end, so the remaining end is supplied by the germline J gene. The rearrangement uses TRBV19 and TRBJ1-2; 9 nucleotides align to TRBD1. The CDR3 loop spans 15 amino acids. Germline CDR1 is LNHDA and CDR2 is SQIVND (reference sequence). CDR3 DNA, as far as it was read: TGTGCCAGTAGTGGGGACAGGGCTACCCTCTACGAC. This gives the protein CASSGDRATLYD. The complete CDR3 reads CASSGDRATLYDYTF.